A selection of T cell receptor beta chains follows, all from one sample in a study of cytomegalovirus exposure and HLA in healthy donors. Some clones are missing from TCRdb's copy, which holds only in-frame ones; the method was immunoSEQ multiplex PCR. The data show about 200,000 clones, 80% to 85% seen once. Sequencing input: PBMCs. The source is a woman between 40 and 50 years old in good health and CMV-seronegative. CDR3s include the opening cysteine and the closing phenylalanine or tryptophan. The order of the fields is clone size, D gene, V gene, J gene, CDR3 protein, CDR3 DNA. D genes are given only for firm matches. A clone size is listed for some rows: how often the clone was seen (once, few, many), or a class if it is expanded.

clone_size: -; d_call: TRBD1; v_call: TRBV18; j_call: TRBJ1-4; cdr3_aa: CASSPRLTGGLATNEKLFF; cdr3_nt: TGTGCCAGCTCACCTCGACTCACAGGGGGCCTTGCAACTAATGAAAAACTGTTTTTT
clone_size: few; d_call: -; v_call: TRBV11-2; j_call: TRBJ2-7; cdr3_aa: CASSSSYEQYF; cdr3_nt: TGTGCCAGCAGCTCTTCCTACGAGCAGTACTTC
clone_size: -; d_call: -; v_call: TRBV11-3; j_call: TRBJ2-1; cdr3_aa: CASSLEDGRGDNEQFF; cdr3_nt: TGTGCCAGCAGCTTAGAAGACGGGAGAGGGGACAATGAGCAGTTCTTC
clone_size: -; d_call: TRBD1; v_call: TRBV18; j_call: TRBJ1-1; cdr3_aa: CASSRWDRGTEAFF; cdr3_nt: TGTGCCAGCTCAAGGTGGGACAGAGGAACTGAAGCTTTCTTT
clone_size: once; d_call: TRBD1; v_call: TRBV5-4; j_call: TRBJ2-1; cdr3_aa: CASSPNLGQKYEQFF; cdr3_nt: TGTGCCAGCAGCCCCAACCTGGGACAGAAGTACGAGCAGTTCTTC
clone_size: once; d_call: -; v_call: TRBV29-1; j_call: TRBJ2-5; cdr3_aa: CSVDLLRVGVRTQYF; cdr3_nt: TGCAGCGTTGACCTATTGCGGGTCGGAGTGAGGACCCAGTACTTC
clone_size: -; d_call: -; v_call: TRBV7-8; j_call: TRBJ2-1; cdr3_aa: CASSLRRLSVNEQFF; cdr3_nt: TGTGCCAGCAGCCTGAGGCGACTATCTGTCAATGAGCAGTTCTTC
clone_size: -; d_call: -; v_call: TRBV5-1; j_call: TRBJ2-1; cdr3_aa: CASSAEPSVGVNEQFF; cdr3_nt: TGCGCCAGCAGCGCGGAACCTAGCGTTGGGGTCAATGAGCAGTTCTTC
clone_size: -; d_call: TRBD2; v_call: TRBV6-1; j_call: TRBJ2-7; cdr3_aa: CASTLTSGVWQYF; cdr3_nt: TGTGCCAGCACCCTGACTAGCGGCGTATGGCAGTACTTC
clone_size: -; d_call: -; v_call: TRBV11-2; j_call: TRBJ2-7; cdr3_aa: CASSLVNGYEQYF; cdr3_nt: TGTGCCAGCAGCTTAGTGAACGGTTACGAGCAGTACTTC
clone_size: -; d_call: TRBD2; v_call: TRBV5-6; j_call: TRBJ2-7; cdr3_aa: CASSSGPTYEQYF; cdr3_nt: TGTGCCAGCAGTAGCGGGCCCACCTACGAGCAGTACTTC
clone_size: few; d_call: -; v_call: TRBV21-1; j_call: TRBJ2-3; cdr3_aa: CASSKAPSWFAGVRTDTQYF; cdr3_nt: TGTGCCAGCAGCAAAGCGCCGAGTTGGTTTGCGGGAGTACGCACAGATACGCAGTATTTT
clone_size: few; d_call: -; v_call: TRBV6-1; j_call: TRBJ2-1; cdr3_aa: CASSAVNNEQFF; cdr3_nt: TGTGCCAGCAGTGCGGTAAACAATGAGCAGTTCTTC
clone_size: -; d_call: -; v_call: TRBV2; j_call: TRBJ2-7; cdr3_aa: CASSSGTYEQYF; cdr3_nt: TGTGCCAGCAGTAGCGGAACCTACGAGCAGTACTTC
clone_size: -; d_call: -; v_call: TRBV19; j_call: TRBJ2-2; cdr3_aa: CASSIASPAGELFF; cdr3_nt: TGTGCCAGTAGTATAGCTAGTCCGGCCGGGGAGCTGTTTTTT
clone_size: -; d_call: -; v_call: TRBV2; j_call: TRBJ2-2; cdr3_aa: CASREQGGLFF; cdr3_nt: TGTGCCAGCAGGGAACAGGGTGGGCTGTTTTTT
clone_size: -; d_call: TRBD2; v_call: TRBV9; j_call: TRBJ2-1; cdr3_aa: CASSVSGLAGSEQFF; cdr3_nt: TGTGCCAGCAGCGTATCGGGACTAGCGGGATCCGAGCAGTTCTTC
clone_size: -; d_call: -; v_call: TRBV30; j_call: TRBJ2-7; cdr3_aa: CAWSVNYEQYF; cdr3_nt: TGTGCCTGGAGTGTTAACTACGAGCAGTACTTC
clone_size: few; d_call: TRBD1; v_call: TRBV28; j_call: TRBJ1-2; cdr3_aa: CASRATGSNYGYTF; cdr3_nt: TGTGCCAGCAGAGCGACAGGGTCGAACTATGGCTACACCTTC
clone_size: -; d_call: -; v_call: TRBV6-1; j_call: TRBJ2-7; cdr3_aa: CASSKSYEQYF; cdr3_nt: TGTGCCAGCAGCAAGAGCTACGAGCAGTACTTC
clone_size: -; d_call: -; v_call: TRBV7-9; j_call: TRBJ2-1; cdr3_aa: CASSQDSRNYNEQFF; cdr3_nt: TGTGCCAGCAGCCAAGACAGTAGGAACTACAATGAGCAGTTCTTC
clone_size: -; d_call: TRBD1; v_call: TRBV10-2; j_call: TRBJ2-2; cdr3_aa: CASRTGGNTGELFF; cdr3_nt: TGCGCCAGCAGAACAGGGGGCAACACCGGGGAGCTGTTTTTT
clone_size: -; d_call: -; v_call: TRBV6-1; j_call: TRBJ2-1; cdr3_aa: CASSSRSINEQFF; cdr3_nt: TGTGCCAGCAGTTCACGGTCGATAAATGAGCAGTTCTTC
clone_size: -; d_call: TRBD1; v_call: TRBV15; j_call: TRBJ1-5; cdr3_aa: CATSGTVENQPQHF; cdr3_nt: TGTGCCACCTCCGGGACAGTGGAGAATCAGCCCCAGCATTTT
clone_size: -; d_call: -; v_call: TRBV30; j_call: TRBJ1-5; cdr3_aa: CAWDGGGNQPQHF; cdr3_nt: TGTGCCTGGGATGGAGGAGGCAATCAGCCCCAGCATTTT
clone_size: -; d_call: -; v_call: TRBV9; j_call: TRBJ2-7; cdr3_aa: CASSVEGASYEQYF; cdr3_nt: TGTGCCAGCAGCGTAGAGGGAGCTAGCTACGAGCAGTACTTC
clone_size: -; d_call: -; v_call: TRBV4-1; j_call: TRBJ2-7; cdr3_aa: CASSHAQGSYEQYF; cdr3_nt: TGCGCCAGCAGCCATGCCCAGGGATCCTACGAGCAGTACTTC
clone_size: -; d_call: -; v_call: TRBV2; j_call: TRBJ1-2; cdr3_aa: CASIDFYGYTF; cdr3_nt: TGTGCCAGTATAGACTTTTATGGCTACACCTTC
clone_size: -; d_call: -; v_call: TRBV6-5; j_call: TRBJ1-1; cdr3_aa: CASSYSQGTEAFF; cdr3_nt: TGTGCCAGCAGTTACTCGCAGGGGACTGAAGCTTTCTTT
clone_size: -; d_call: -; v_call: TRBV21-1; j_call: TRBJ2-3; cdr3_aa: CASSKKGRQDNTDTQYF; cdr3_nt: TGTGCCAGCAGCAAAAAGGGTCGACAGGATAACACAGATACGCAGTATTTT
clone_size: -; d_call: TRBD1; v_call: TRBV5-1; j_call: TRBJ1-6; cdr3_aa: CASSLTGTGASPLHF; cdr3_nt: TGCGCCAGCAGCTTAACCGGGACAGGGGCTTCACCCCTCCACTTT
clone_size: -; d_call: -; v_call: TRBV7-2; j_call: TRBJ1-1; cdr3_aa: CASSFSNTEAFF; cdr3_nt: TGTGCCAGCAGCTTTTCTAACACTGAAGCTTTCTTT
clone_size: -; d_call: TRBD2; v_call: TRBV6-4; j_call: TRBJ2-7; cdr3_aa: CARPVEARTLSGSATYEQYF; cdr3_nt: TGTGCCAGACCCGTAGAAGCCCGGACCCTTAGCGGGAGCGCAACCTACGAGCAGTACTTC
clone_size: once; d_call: TRBD1; v_call: TRBV2; j_call: TRBJ2-3; cdr3_aa: CASSLGQGATWDGDTQYF; cdr3_nt: TGTGCCAGCAGCCTCGGACAGGGGGCGACGTGGGACGGAGATACGCAGTATTTT
clone_size: -; d_call: TRBD1; v_call: TRBV27; j_call: TRBJ2-7; cdr3_aa: CASSDRGEYEQYF; cdr3_nt: TGTGCCAGCTCTGACAGGGGTGAATACGAGCAGTACTTC
clone_size: -; d_call: TRBD1; v_call: TRBV5-1; j_call: TRBJ2-7; cdr3_aa: CASSSGTGESYEQYF; cdr3_nt: TGCGCCAGCAGCTCAGGGACAGGGGAATCGTACGAGCAGTACTTC
clone_size: -; d_call: TRBD2; v_call: TRBV7-3; j_call: TRBJ2-5; cdr3_aa: CASSLRGGEETQYF; cdr3_nt: TGTGCCAGCAGCCTCCGCGGGGGTGAAGAGACCCAGTACTTC
clone_size: -; d_call: TRBD2; v_call: TRBV9; j_call: TRBJ2-1; cdr3_aa: CASSVGVRRLAGGPYNEQFF; cdr3_nt: TGTGCCAGCAGCGTAGGGGTGCGGAGACTAGCGGGAGGGCCCTACAATGAGCAGTTCTTC
clone_size: -; d_call: -; v_call: TRBV7-2; j_call: TRBJ2-7; cdr3_aa: CASSLFGNEQYF; cdr3_nt: TGTGCCAGCAGCTTATTCGGGAACGAGCAGTACTTC
clone_size: -; d_call: TRBD1; v_call: TRBV6-1; j_call: TRBJ1-5; cdr3_aa: CASKQTGGSNQPQHF; cdr3_nt: TGTGCCAGCAAACAAACAGGGGGTAGCAATCAGCCCCAGCATTTT
clone_size: -; d_call: TRBD1; v_call: TRBV30; j_call: TRBJ1-5; cdr3_aa: CAWRPRGTGTSNQPQHF; cdr3_nt: TGTGCCTGGAGACCAAGAGGGACAGGGACGAGCAATCAGCCCCAGCATTTT
clone_size: -; d_call: TRBD1; v_call: TRBV23-1; j_call: TRBJ1-1; cdr3_aa: CASSQSGQGWFGHRTEAFF; cdr3_nt: TGTGCCAGCAGTCAATCCGGACAGGGGTGGTTCGGTCATCGGACTGAAGCTTTCTTT
clone_size: -; d_call: TRBD1; v_call: TRBV5-1; j_call: TRBJ1-1; cdr3_aa: CASSLDRTGSAEAFF; cdr3_nt: TGCGCCAGCAGCTTGGATCGGACAGGGAGCGCTGAAGCTTTCTTT
clone_size: -; d_call: -; v_call: TRBV7-9; j_call: TRBJ1-5; cdr3_aa: CASSGGNQPQHF; cdr3_nt: TGTGCCAGCTCAGGGGGCAATCAGCCCCAGCATTTT
clone_size: -; d_call: -; v_call: TRBV4-1; j_call: TRBJ1-2; cdr3_aa: CASSQVAVTHEGDTF; cdr3_nt: TGCGCCAGCAGCCAAGTGGCGGTCACTCACGAAGGGGACACCTTC
clone_size: few; d_call: TRBD1; v_call: TRBV11-2; j_call: TRBJ1-1; cdr3_aa: CASSLSGQLSEAFF; cdr3_nt: TGTGCCAGCAGCTTATCGGGACAGCTCTCTGAAGCTTTCTTT
clone_size: few; d_call: TRBD1; v_call: TRBV30; j_call: TRBJ1-2; cdr3_aa: CAWGPGTGRSGYTF; cdr3_nt: TGTGCCTGGGGTCCCGGGACAGGCCGAAGCGGCTACACCTTC
clone_size: -; d_call: -; v_call: TRBV19; j_call: TRBJ2-2; cdr3_aa: CASSIIGGGELFF; cdr3_nt: TGTGCCAGTAGTATAATCGGGGGCGGGGAGCTGTTTTTT
clone_size: once; d_call: -; v_call: TRBV4-2; j_call: TRBJ2-5; cdr3_aa: CASSLATLTTQYF; cdr3_nt: TGTGCCAGCAGCCTAGCAACATTAACGACCCAGTACTTC
clone_size: -; d_call: TRBD2; v_call: TRBV28; j_call: TRBJ2-7; cdr3_aa: CASSGDGGRAGEQYF; cdr3_nt: TGTGCCAGCAGTGGGGATGGCGGGAGGGCCGGCGAGCAGTACTTC
clone_size: -; d_call: TRBD1; v_call: TRBV5-4; j_call: TRBJ2-2; cdr3_aa: CASSPQGTGVTGELFF; cdr3_nt: TGTGCCAGCAGCCCCCAGGGGACAGGGGTCACCGGGGAGCTGTTTTTT
clone_size: once; d_call: TRBD2; v_call: TRBV30; j_call: TRBJ2-1; cdr3_aa: CAWITSGNRFF; cdr3_nt: TGTGCCTGGATCACTAGCGGGAATCGGTTCTTC
clone_size: few; d_call: -; v_call: TRBV25-1; j_call: TRBJ2-5; cdr3_aa: CASSAGHVSLGTQYF; cdr3_nt: TGTGCCAGCAGTGCGGGACATGTGAGCTTAGGGACCCAGTACTTC
clone_size: -; d_call: -; v_call: TRBV5-1; j_call: TRBJ2-7; cdr3_aa: CASSLDQASEQYF; cdr3_nt: TGCGCCAGCAGCTTGGACCAAGCCTCCGAGCAGTACTTC
clone_size: -; d_call: -; v_call: TRBV30; j_call: TRBJ1-5; cdr3_aa: CAWSGFGARQPQHF; cdr3_nt: TGTGCCTGGAGTGGGTTTGGGGCTAGGCAGCCCCAGCATTTT
clone_size: once; d_call: TRBD1; v_call: TRBV19; j_call: TRBJ1-1; cdr3_aa: CASSIDRATEAFF; cdr3_nt: TGTGCCAGTAGTATTGACAGGGCCACTGAAGCTTTCTTT
clone_size: -; d_call: TRBD2; v_call: TRBV5-1; j_call: TRBJ2-5; cdr3_aa: CASSFSGSRETQYF; cdr3_nt: TGCGCCAGCAGCTTTAGCGGGAGCAGGGAGACCCAGTACTTC
clone_size: -; d_call: TRBD1; v_call: TRBV19; j_call: TRBJ1-1; cdr3_aa: CASSGTANTEAFF; cdr3_nt: TGTGCCAGTAGTGGGACAGCTAACACTGAAGCTTTCTTT
clone_size: -; d_call: -; v_call: TRBV7-9; j_call: TRBJ2-7; cdr3_aa: CASRLGPGAYEQYF; cdr3_nt: TGTGCCAGCAGATTAGGGCCAGGGGCCTACGAGCAGTACTTC